This is a list of T cell receptor beta chains from one sample in a study of a mutant IDH1 vaccine in newly diagnosed glioma. The table came from immunoSEQ multiplex PCR; TCRdb's copy has only in-frame clones and leaves some out. The data contain about 54,000 clones, approximately 80% of them singletons. The sequences come from PBMCs, collected from a glioma patient treated with radiotherapy, temozolomide or both. The origin of the receptors is a man between 18 and 35 years old with glioma. Both conserved end residues are part of each CDR3. D genes are given only for firm matches. Size tells how often a clone was seen (once, few, many) or the class of an expanded clone, and some rows leave it out.

v_gene: TRBV2; d_gene: NA; j_gene: TRBJ1-5; abundance: NA; CDR3aa: CASAVQNQPQHF; CDR3nt: TGTGCCAGCGCAGTCCAGAATCAGCCCCAGCATTTT
v_gene: TRBV6-1; d_gene: NA; j_gene: TRBJ1-4; abundance: NA; CDR3aa: CASRGGGDPEKLFF; CDR3nt: TGTGCCAGCAGGGGAGGGGGGGACCCTGAAAAACTGTTTTTT
v_gene: TRBV30; d_gene: NA; j_gene: TRBJ2-6; abundance: NA; CDR3aa: CAWTQPGFSGANVLTF; CDR3nt: TGTGCCTGGACCCAGCCAGGGTTCTCTGGGGCCAACGTCCTGACTTTC
v_gene: TRBV6-4; d_gene: NA; j_gene: TRBJ2-7; abundance: NA; CDR3aa: CAQPWGYSYEQYF; CDR3nt: TGTGCCCAACCTTGGGGGTACTCCTACGAGCAGTACTTC
v_gene: TRBV5-1; d_gene: NA; j_gene: TRBJ1-1; abundance: NA; CDR3aa: CASSRDGMNTEAFF; CDR3nt: TGCGCCAGCAGCCGGGACGGAATGAACACTGAAGCTTTCTTT
v_gene: TRBV4-3; d_gene: NA; j_gene: TRBJ1-2; abundance: NA; CDR3aa: CASSLVSGGRGYTF; CDR3nt: TGCGCCAGCAGCCTCGTCTCCGGGGGCCGGGGCTACACCTTC
v_gene: TRBV30; d_gene: NA; j_gene: TRBJ2-1; abundance: NA; CDR3aa: CAWSAVNEQFF; CDR3nt: TGTGCCTGGAGTGCTGTAAACGAGCAGTTCTTC
v_gene: TRBV7-9; d_gene: NA; j_gene: TRBJ1-2; abundance: NA; CDR3aa: CASTLTTGAGYTF; CDR3nt: TGTGCCAGCACCCTTACGACCGGGGCTGGCTACACCTTC
v_gene: TRBV30; d_gene: TRBD2; j_gene: TRBJ2-1; abundance: NA; CDR3aa: CAWSGVAGGLFNEQFF; CDR3nt: TGTGCCTGGAGTGGAGTAGCGGGGGGGCTCTTTAATGAGCAGTTCTTC
v_gene: TRBV6-5; d_gene: NA; j_gene: TRBJ1-1; abundance: NA; CDR3aa: CASSYSGPYTEAFF; CDR3nt: TGTGCCAGCAGTTACTCGGGCCCCTACACTGAAGCTTTCTTT
v_gene: TRBV10-3; d_gene: NA; j_gene: TRBJ1-1; abundance: few; CDR3aa: CAISESISEFGTEAFF; CDR3nt: TGTGCCATCAGTGAGTCGATAAGTGAATTCGGCACTGAAGCTTTCTTT
v_gene: TRBV5-4; d_gene: TRBD1; j_gene: TRBJ2-5; abundance: NA; CDR3aa: CASSYRDSQETQYF; CDR3nt: TGTGCCAGCAGCTATAGGGACAGCCAAGAGACCCAGTACTTC
v_gene: TRBV29-1; d_gene: TRBD2; j_gene: TRBJ2-1; abundance: NA; CDR3aa: CSVEAGPSGTSYNEQFF; CDR3nt: TGCAGCGTTGAAGCGGGGCCTAGCGGGACTTCCTACAATGAGCAGTTCTTC
v_gene: TRBV25-1; d_gene: TRBD1; j_gene: TRBJ1-1; abundance: once; CDR3aa: CASSVPGQGAYTEAFF; CDR3nt: TGTGCCAGCAGCGTACCGGGACAGGGGGCATACACTGAAGCTTTCTTT
v_gene: TRBV5-1; d_gene: NA; j_gene: TRBJ2-1; abundance: once; CDR3aa: CASTRSSYNEQFF; CDR3nt: TGCGCCAGCACGCGGAGCTCCTACAATGAGCAGTTCTTC
v_gene: TRBV6-1; d_gene: NA; j_gene: TRBJ1-4; abundance: few; CDR3aa: CASRSGATNEKLFF; CDR3nt: TGTGCCTCCCGTTCGGGAGCAACTAATGAAAAACTGTTTTTT
v_gene: TRBV5-1; d_gene: NA; j_gene: TRBJ2-1; abundance: NA; CDR3aa: CANSRGEQFF; CDR3nt: TGCGCCAATTCTCGGGGTGAGCAGTTCTTC
v_gene: TRBV29-1; d_gene: NA; j_gene: TRBJ1-2; abundance: NA; CDR3aa: CSVEDDDGGYGYTF; CDR3nt: TGCAGCGTTGAAGACGATGACGGGGGTTATGGCTACACCTTC
v_gene: TRBV30; d_gene: NA; j_gene: TRBJ2-3; abundance: NA; CDR3aa: CAWSPGTDTQYF; CDR3nt: TGTGCCTGGAGTCCCGGGACTGATACGCAGTATTTT
v_gene: TRBV11-2; d_gene: TRBD1; j_gene: TRBJ1-2; abundance: NA; CDR3aa: CASTSDRGGYTF; CDR3nt: TGTGCCAGCACCAGTGACAGGGGAGGCTACACCTTC
v_gene: TRBV5-4; d_gene: TRBD1; j_gene: TRBJ1-2; abundance: NA; CDR3aa: CASSIGWGQSGTDYGYTF; CDR3nt: TGTGCCAGCAGCATTGGGTGGGGCCAATCCGGGACAGACTATGGCTACACCTTC
v_gene: TRBV6-6; d_gene: TRBD1; j_gene: TRBJ2-7; abundance: NA; CDR3aa: CASSYSGTGNYEQYF; CDR3nt: TGTGCCAGCAGTTACTCGGGGACAGGGAACTACGAGCAGTACTTC
v_gene: TRBV30; d_gene: NA; j_gene: TRBJ2-1; abundance: once; CDR3aa: CAWSHGRSYNEQFF; CDR3nt: TGTGCCTGGTCCCATGGCAGGTCCTACAATGAGCAGTTCTTC
v_gene: TRBV7-9; d_gene: NA; j_gene: TRBJ1-2; abundance: NA; CDR3aa: CASSLIREDYGYTF; CDR3nt: TGTGCCAGCAGCCTCATCAGGGAAGACTATGGCTACACCTTC
v_gene: TRBV14; d_gene: TRBD2; j_gene: TRBJ2-1; abundance: NA; CDR3aa: CASSQPGLGHEEQFF; CDR3nt: TGTGCCAGCAGCCAACCGGGACTAGGTCATGAGGAGCAGTTCTTC
v_gene: TRBV7-9; d_gene: TRBD1; j_gene: TRBJ2-7; abundance: many; CDR3aa: CASSGDSQVYEQYF; CDR3nt: TGTGCCAGCAGCGGGGACAGCCAAGTCTACGAGCAGTACTTC
v_gene: TRBV7-3; d_gene: NA; j_gene: TRBJ2-5; abundance: NA; CDR3aa: CASSLSAGQETQYF; CDR3nt: TGTGCCAGCAGCTTAAGTGCTGGCCAAGAGACCCAGTACTTC
v_gene: TRBV19; d_gene: NA; j_gene: TRBJ1-1; abundance: NA; CDR3aa: CASSMLGGYTEAFF; CDR3nt: TGTGCCAGTAGTATGTTAGGCGGCTACACTGAAGCTTTCTTT
v_gene: TRBV10-3; d_gene: TRBD1; j_gene: TRBJ1-1; abundance: NA; CDR3aa: CAISPFVGQASNTEAFF; CDR3nt: TGTGCCATCAGTCCATTTGTGGGACAGGCTTCGAACACTGAAGCTTTCTTT
v_gene: TRBV27; d_gene: NA; j_gene: TRBJ2-1; abundance: NA; CDR3aa: CASTALTGRSYNEQFF; CDR3nt: TGTGCCAGCACCGCACTGACAGGGAGGTCCTACAATGAGCAGTTCTTC
v_gene: TRBV7-2; d_gene: TRBD1; j_gene: TRBJ2-7; abundance: NA; CDR3aa: CASSFPRTGGGEQYF; CDR3nt: TGTGCCAGCAGCTTTCCCCGGACAGGGGGAGGCGAGCAGTACTTC
v_gene: TRBV5-4; d_gene: NA; j_gene: TRBJ2-1; abundance: NA; CDR3aa: CASSLGERATNEQFF; CDR3nt: TGTGCCAGCAGCCTAGGGGAAAGGGCTACGAATGAGCAGTTCTTC
v_gene: TRBV6-1; d_gene: NA; j_gene: TRBJ2-7; abundance: NA; CDR3aa: CASSDPWGPTGEQYF; CDR3nt: TGTGCCAGCAGTGACCCGTGGGGACCTACGGGCGAGCAGTACTTC
v_gene: TRBV27; d_gene: NA; j_gene: TRBJ2-7; abundance: NA; CDR3aa: CASSLVGSGRYEQYF; CDR3nt: TGTGCCAGCAGTTTAGTTGGTAGCGGCCGATACGAGCAGTACTTC
v_gene: TRBV19; d_gene: NA; j_gene: TRBJ1-1; abundance: NA; CDR3aa: CASSSSDNTEAFF; CDR3nt: TGTGCCAGTAGTTCCTCAGATAACACTGAAGCTTTCTTT
v_gene: TRBV4-3; d_gene: NA; j_gene: TRBJ2-7; abundance: few; CDR3aa: CASSQGTGQDEQYF; CDR3nt: TGCGCCAGCAGCCAAGGCACAGGGCAGGACGAGCAGTACTTC
v_gene: TRBV2; d_gene: NA; j_gene: TRBJ2-7; abundance: NA; CDR3aa: CASGRATYEQYF; CDR3nt: TGTGCCAGCGGCCGGGCTACCTACGAGCAGTACTTC
v_gene: TRBV7-8; d_gene: NA; j_gene: TRBJ1-1; abundance: NA; CDR3aa: CASSLVTEETEAFF; CDR3nt: TGTGCCAGCAGCTTAGTTACGGAGGAGACTGAAGCTTTCTTT
v_gene: TRBV2; d_gene: NA; j_gene: TRBJ1-1; abundance: NA; CDR3aa: CASYSWGHPEAFF; CDR3nt: TGTGCCAGCTATTCTTGGGGGCACCCTGAAGCTTTCTTT
v_gene: TRBV30; d_gene: TRBD1; j_gene: TRBJ1-1; abundance: few; CDR3aa: CARSDRANTEAFF; CDR3nt: TGTGCCCGATCGGACAGGGCGAACACTGAAGCTTTCTTT
v_gene: TRBV5-6; d_gene: TRBD1; j_gene: TRBJ2-7; abundance: NA; CDR3aa: CASSFNPGGSYEQYF; CDR3nt: TGTGCCAGCAGCTTCAATCCAGGGGGCTCCTACGAGCAGTACTTC
v_gene: TRBV11-2; d_gene: TRBD2; j_gene: TRBJ2-2; abundance: NA; CDR3aa: CASSLTPVRAGGTGELFF; CDR3nt: TGTGCCAGCAGCTTAACCCCGGTTCGAGCGGGGGGAACCGGGGAGCTGTTTTTT
v_gene: TRBV4-1; d_gene: NA; j_gene: TRBJ2-7; abundance: NA; CDR3aa: CASSQTGTASYEQYF; CDR3nt: TGCGCCAGCAGCCAAACCGGGACGGCGTCCTACGAGCAGTACTTC
v_gene: TRBV10-3; d_gene: NA; j_gene: TRBJ2-7; abundance: NA; CDR3aa: CAINRNTGRQREQYF; CDR3nt: TGTGCCATCAACCGCAATACCGGACGACAACGAGAGCAGTACTTC
v_gene: TRBV2; d_gene: NA; j_gene: TRBJ1-6; abundance: NA; CDR3aa: CASSAFLPGTYSPLHF; CDR3nt: TGTGCCAGCAGTGCCTTTCTCCCAGGGACATATTCACCCCTCCACTTT
v_gene: TRBV5-4; d_gene: NA; j_gene: TRBJ2-6; abundance: once; CDR3aa: CASSLQGLLSGANVLTF; CDR3nt: TGTGCCAGCAGCTTACAGGGACTCCTGTCCGGGGCCAACGTCCTGACTTTC
v_gene: TRBV14; d_gene: NA; j_gene: TRBJ1-4; abundance: NA; CDR3aa: CASSQARGLSEKLFF; CDR3nt: TGTGCCAGCAGCCAAGCAAGGGGGTTGAGTGAAAAACTGTTTTTT
v_gene: TRBV4-1; d_gene: NA; j_gene: TRBJ1-1; abundance: NA; CDR3aa: CASSHTQDRTNTEAFF; CDR3nt: TGCGCCAGCAGCCACACTCAAGACAGGACTAACACTGAAGCTTTCTTT
v_gene: TRBV29-1; d_gene: NA; j_gene: TRBJ2-3; abundance: NA; CDR3aa: CSVESPRPGTSTDTQYF; CDR3nt: TGCAGCGTCGAATCCCCAAGGCCGGGAACTAGCACAGATACGCAGTATTTT
v_gene: TRBV27; d_gene: NA; j_gene: TRBJ1-5; abundance: NA; CDR3aa: CASSLSDSYQPQHF; CDR3nt: TGTGCCAGCAGTTTATCCGACAGTTATCAGCCCCAGCATTTT
v_gene: TRBV27; d_gene: TRBD1; j_gene: TRBJ1-5; abundance: NA; CDR3aa: CASSPPPQTPGGQAYQPQHF; CDR3nt: TGTGCCAGCAGTCCTCCGCCCCAAACCCCAGGGGGGCAAGCTTATCAGCCCCAGCATTTT
v_gene: TRBV5-1; d_gene: NA; j_gene: TRBJ1-2; abundance: NA; CDR3aa: CASSALKGPMGYTF; CDR3nt: TGCGCCAGCAGCGCCCTGAAGGGGCCTATGGGCTACACCTTC
v_gene: TRBV7-2; d_gene: TRBD1; j_gene: TRBJ1-2; abundance: NA; CDR3aa: CASSSPGQGDNVGYTF; CDR3nt: TGTGCCAGCAGCTCACCCGGACAGGGCGACAACGTCGGCTACACCTTC
v_gene: TRBV4-3; d_gene: NA; j_gene: TRBJ1-2; abundance: NA; CDR3aa: CASSQEIQGAYGYTF; CDR3nt: TGCGCCAGCAGCCAAGAGATTCAGGGTGCCTATGGCTACACCTTC
v_gene: TRBV4-3; d_gene: NA; j_gene: TRBJ2-7; abundance: once; CDR3aa: CASSQDRASWASEQYF; CDR3nt: TGCGCCAGCAGCCAAGATCGGGCTAGCTGGGCCTCCGAGCAGTACTTC
v_gene: TRBV4-1; d_gene: TRBD2; j_gene: TRBJ2-1; abundance: once; CDR3aa: CASSHTSGGVYNEQFF; CDR3nt: TGCGCCAGCAGCCACACTAGCGGGGGGGTCTACAATGAGCAGTTCTTC
v_gene: TRBV2; d_gene: TRBD1; j_gene: TRBJ1-1; abundance: NA; CDR3aa: CASSWTGGNTEAFF; CDR3nt: TGTGCCAGCAGCTGGACAGGGGGGAACACTGAAGCTTTCTTT
v_gene: TRBV10-3; d_gene: NA; j_gene: TRBJ1-5; abundance: once; CDR3aa: CAISALQSNQPQHF; CDR3nt: TGTGCCATCAGTGCATTACAGAGCAATCAGCCCCAGCATTTT